This entry concerns a single TCR beta chain. The data derive from a study of blood T cell repertoires in COVID-19. The wider study: Italy, Spain and the United States were the sources of the convalescent and acute COVID-19 samples.

Authors' processing steps: Reference gene primers were amplified, and this amplification served to estimate nucleated cell counts. The protocol was immunoSEQ multiplex PCR, while the TCRdb copy is restricted to in-frame clones and leaves out a portion. That table supplies the V and J calls and clone size; D and trimming were determined from the DNA. The data contain about 230,000 clones, over 75% of them singletons. This receptor was identified in a man in his fifties with COVID-19, enrolled during active disease. Sequencing was carried out using peripheral blood.

The CDR3 bases are TGTGCCAGCAGTGAGGTTCAGGGCAATTCACCCCTCCACTTT. Amino acids: CASSEVQGNSPLHF. The rearrangement uses TRBV2 and TRBJ1-6; D perhaps matches TRBD1 (5 bases). Germline assignment: CDR1 SNHLY and CDR2 FYNNEI. The CDR3 length is 14 residues. The germline V and J ends were trimmed by 3 bases and 7 bases, with 10 bases remaining between them.